This T cell receptor (beta chain) was identified in a study of radiotherapy plus CTLA-4 blockade in lung cancer. Overall study: Patients showed objective responses in 15% to 20% of cases and disease control in around 30%. Study-wide points: Early blood T cell clone dynamics, with interferon-beta, were reported to best predict response. Clones of tumor-derived TCRs expanded in blood after radiotherapy plus ipilimumab.

Points on this clone: Antigen: not known.

V shed 5 bases and J 1 base; nucleotides not matched to a gene: 3. This CDR3 is built from 15 residues. Germline CDR1 is MNHEY and CDR2 is SVGAGI. This table comes from immunoSEQ multiplex PCR, and its TCRdb copy is limited to in-frame clones, with some not included. The sample carries 100,000 or so clones, approximately 78% recorded once. Chemo-refractory metastatic non-small-cell lung cancer patients were treated with focal radiation plus CTLA-4 blockade with ipilimumab. The chain links TRBV6-5 to TRBJ2-3; 10 bases agree with TRBD2. The receptor comes from a human donor with non-small cell lung cancer that progressed on radiotherapy plus ipilimumab. The material sequenced was peripheral blood, taken from a patient treated with radiotherapy plus ipilimumab. The CDR3 bases are TGTGCCAGCAGTCGGACTAGCGGAGGCACAGATACGCAGTATTTT. Translating it yields CASSRTSGGTDTQYF.